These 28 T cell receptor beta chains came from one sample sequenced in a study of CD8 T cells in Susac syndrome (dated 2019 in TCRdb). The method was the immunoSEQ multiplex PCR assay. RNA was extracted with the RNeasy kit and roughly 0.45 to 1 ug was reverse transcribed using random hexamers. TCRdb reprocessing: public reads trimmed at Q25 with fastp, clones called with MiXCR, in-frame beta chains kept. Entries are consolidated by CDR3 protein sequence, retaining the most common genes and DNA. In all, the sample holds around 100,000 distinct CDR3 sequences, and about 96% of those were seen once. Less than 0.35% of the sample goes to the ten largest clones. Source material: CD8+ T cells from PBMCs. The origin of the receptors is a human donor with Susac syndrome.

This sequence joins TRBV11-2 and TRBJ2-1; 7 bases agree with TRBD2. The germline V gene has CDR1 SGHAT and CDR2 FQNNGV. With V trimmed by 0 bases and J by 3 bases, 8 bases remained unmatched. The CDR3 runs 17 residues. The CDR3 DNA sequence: TGTGCCAGCAGCTTAGAGTTCGCACTAGCGAGCTACAATGAGCAGTTCTTC. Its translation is CASSLEFALASYNEQFF.

CDR3 loop: CASSPRQEQETQYF. CDR3 bases: TGTGCCAGCAGCCCACGACAGGAACAAGAGACCCAGTACTTC. The chain links TRBV9 to TRBJ2-5; possibly TRBD1 for D (6 bases). Per germline, CDR1 SGDLS and CDR2 YYNGEE. V was pared by 4 bases and J by 2 bases, with 12 bases between. The CDR3 extends over 14 amino acids.

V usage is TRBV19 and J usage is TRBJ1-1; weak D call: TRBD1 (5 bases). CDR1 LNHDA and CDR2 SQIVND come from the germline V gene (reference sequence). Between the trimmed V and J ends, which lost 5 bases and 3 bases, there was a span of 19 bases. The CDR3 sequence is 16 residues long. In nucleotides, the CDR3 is TGTGCCAGTAGTCCTCTATCCCAGGGCTGGGACACTGAAGCTTTCTTT. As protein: CASSPLSQGWDTEAFF.

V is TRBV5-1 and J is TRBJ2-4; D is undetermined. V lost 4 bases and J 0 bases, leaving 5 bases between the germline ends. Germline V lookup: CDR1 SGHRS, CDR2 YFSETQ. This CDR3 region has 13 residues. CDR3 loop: CASSGVAKNIQYF. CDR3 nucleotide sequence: TGCGCCAGCAGCGGAGTAGCCAAAAACATTCAGTACTTC.

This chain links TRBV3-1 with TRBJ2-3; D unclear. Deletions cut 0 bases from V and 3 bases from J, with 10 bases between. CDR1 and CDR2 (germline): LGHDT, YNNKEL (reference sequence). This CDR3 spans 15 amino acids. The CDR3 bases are TGTGCCAGCAGCCAAGATGGAGCCCAGACAGATACGCAGTATTTT. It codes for CASSQDGAQTDTQYF.

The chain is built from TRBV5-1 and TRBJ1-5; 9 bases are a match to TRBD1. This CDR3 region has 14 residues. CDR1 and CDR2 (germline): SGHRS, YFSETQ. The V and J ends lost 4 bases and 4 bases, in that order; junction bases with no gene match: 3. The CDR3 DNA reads TGCGCCAGCAGCCCCGGGACAGGGAATCAGCCCCAGCATTTT. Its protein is CASSPGTGNQPQHF.

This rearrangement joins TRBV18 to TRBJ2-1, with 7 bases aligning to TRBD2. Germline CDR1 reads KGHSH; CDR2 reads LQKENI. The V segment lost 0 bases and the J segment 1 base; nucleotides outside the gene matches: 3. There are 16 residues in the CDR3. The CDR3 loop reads CASSPPGGSSYNEQFF. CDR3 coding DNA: TGTGCCAGCTCACCACCGGGGGGGTCTTCCTACAATGAGCAGTTCTTC.

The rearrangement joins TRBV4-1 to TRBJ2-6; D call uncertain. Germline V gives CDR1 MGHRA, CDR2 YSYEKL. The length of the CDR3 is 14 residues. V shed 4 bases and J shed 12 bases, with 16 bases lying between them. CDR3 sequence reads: CASSREARSLVLTF. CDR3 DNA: TGCGCCAGCAGCCGAGAGGCCAGGTCCCTCGTCCTGACTTTC.

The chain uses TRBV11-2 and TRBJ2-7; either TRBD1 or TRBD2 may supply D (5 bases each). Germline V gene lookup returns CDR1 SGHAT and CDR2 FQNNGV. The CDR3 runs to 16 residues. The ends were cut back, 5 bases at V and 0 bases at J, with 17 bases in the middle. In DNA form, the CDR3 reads TGTGCCAGCAGCATTCGAATTGGGGGTAACTCCTACGAGCAGTACTTC. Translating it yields CASSIRIGGNSYEQYF. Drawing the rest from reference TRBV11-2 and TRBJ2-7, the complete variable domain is EAGVAQSPRYKIIEKRQSVAFWCNPISGHATLYWYQQILGQGPKLLIQFQNNGVVDDSQLPKDRFSAERLKGVDSTLKIQPAKLEDSAVYLCASSIRIGGNSYEQYFGPGTRLTVT.

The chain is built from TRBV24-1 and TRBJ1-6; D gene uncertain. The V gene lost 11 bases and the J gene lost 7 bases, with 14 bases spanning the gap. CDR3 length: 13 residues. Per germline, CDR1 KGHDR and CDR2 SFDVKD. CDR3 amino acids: CAIKDGKNSPLHF. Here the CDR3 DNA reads TGTGCCATTAAGGACGGGAAGAATTCACCCCTCCACTTT.

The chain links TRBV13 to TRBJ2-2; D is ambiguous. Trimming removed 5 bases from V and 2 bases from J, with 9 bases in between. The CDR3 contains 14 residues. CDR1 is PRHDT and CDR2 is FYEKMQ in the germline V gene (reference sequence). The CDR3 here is CASSPSFNTGELFF. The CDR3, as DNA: TGTGCCAGCAGCCCATCTTTTAACACCGGGGAGCTGTTTTTT. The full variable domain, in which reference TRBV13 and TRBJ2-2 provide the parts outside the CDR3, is AAGVIQSPRHLIKEKRETATLKCYPIPRHDTVYWYQQGPGQDPQFLISFYEKMQSDKGSIPDRFSAQQFSDYHSELNMSSLELGDSALYFCASSPSFNTGELFFGEGSRLTVL.

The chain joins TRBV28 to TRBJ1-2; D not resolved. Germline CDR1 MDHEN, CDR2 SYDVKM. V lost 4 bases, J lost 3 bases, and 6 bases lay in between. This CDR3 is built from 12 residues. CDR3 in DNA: TGTGCCAGCAGTTCATCGGACTATGGCTACACCTTC. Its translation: CASSSSDYGYTF.

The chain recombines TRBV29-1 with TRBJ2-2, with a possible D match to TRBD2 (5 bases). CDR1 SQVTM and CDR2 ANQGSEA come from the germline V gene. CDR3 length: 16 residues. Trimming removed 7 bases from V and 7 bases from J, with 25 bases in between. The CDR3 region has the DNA TGCAGCGCCGTCATGCAGACTCCCGAGGGATTCGGGGAGCTGTTTTTT. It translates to CSAVMQTPEGFGELFF.

CDR3 DNA: TGTGCCAGCAGTGAAAGGCCTCCTAATTACATCCGCGAGCAGTACTTC. Amino acids: CASSERPPNYIREQYF. The V and J genes are TRBV2 and TRBJ2-7; no definite D call. Trimming took 2 bases from V and 6 from J, leaving 20 bases between them. Germline V gene data show CDR1 as SNHLY and CDR2 as FYNNEI. The CDR3 extends over 16 amino acids.

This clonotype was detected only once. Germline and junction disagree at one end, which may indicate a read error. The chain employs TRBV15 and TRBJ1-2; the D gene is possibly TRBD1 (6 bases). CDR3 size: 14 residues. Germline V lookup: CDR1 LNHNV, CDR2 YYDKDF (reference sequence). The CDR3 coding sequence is TGTGCCACCAGCGGAGAGGACAGTTACTATGGCTACACCTTC. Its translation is CATSGEDSYYGYTF.

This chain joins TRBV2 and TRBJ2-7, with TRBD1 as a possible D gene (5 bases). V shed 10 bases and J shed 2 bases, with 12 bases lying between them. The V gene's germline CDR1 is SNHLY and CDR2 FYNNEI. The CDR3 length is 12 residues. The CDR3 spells CATSARAYEQYF. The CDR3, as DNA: TGTGCCACCTCGGCCAGGGCCTACGAGCAGTACTTC.

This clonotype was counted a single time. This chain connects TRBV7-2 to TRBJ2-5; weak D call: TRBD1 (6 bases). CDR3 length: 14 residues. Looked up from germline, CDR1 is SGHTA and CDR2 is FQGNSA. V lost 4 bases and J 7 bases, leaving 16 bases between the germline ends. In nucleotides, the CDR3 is TGTGCCAGCAGCTCCCAGGGGTCCGCGGGGACCCAGTACTTC. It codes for CASSSQGSAGTQYF.

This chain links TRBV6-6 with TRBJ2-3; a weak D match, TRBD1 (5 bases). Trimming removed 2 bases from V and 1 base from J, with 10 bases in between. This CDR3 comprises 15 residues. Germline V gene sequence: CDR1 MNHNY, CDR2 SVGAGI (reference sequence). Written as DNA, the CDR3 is TGTGCCAGCAGTTACCAGGGTGAAGGCACAGATACGCAGTATTTT. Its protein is CASSYQGEGTDTQYF.

The CDR3 here is CASSLGLEQFF. CDR3 in DNA: TGTGCCAGCAGCTTGGGCCTTGAGCAGTTCTTC. The gene calls are TRBV5-6 and TRBJ2-1, with unresolved D. The length of the CDR3 is 11 residues. Germline loops: CDR1 SGHDT, CDR2 YYEEEE. The ends were cut back, 0 bases at V and 9 bases at J, with 4 bases in the middle.

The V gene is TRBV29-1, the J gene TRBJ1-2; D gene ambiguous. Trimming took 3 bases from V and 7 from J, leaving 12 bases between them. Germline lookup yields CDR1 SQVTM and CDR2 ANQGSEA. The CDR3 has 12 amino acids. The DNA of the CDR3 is TGCAGCGTTGATATAGGGTTTGGTGGCTACACCTTC. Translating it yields CSVDIGFGGYTF.

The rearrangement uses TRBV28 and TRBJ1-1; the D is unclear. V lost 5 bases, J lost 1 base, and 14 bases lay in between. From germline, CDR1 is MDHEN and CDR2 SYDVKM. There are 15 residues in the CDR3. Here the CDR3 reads CASSVLGSGNTEAFF. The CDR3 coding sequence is TGTGCCAGCAGTGTGCTTGGGTCTGGGAACACTGAAGCTTTCTTT.

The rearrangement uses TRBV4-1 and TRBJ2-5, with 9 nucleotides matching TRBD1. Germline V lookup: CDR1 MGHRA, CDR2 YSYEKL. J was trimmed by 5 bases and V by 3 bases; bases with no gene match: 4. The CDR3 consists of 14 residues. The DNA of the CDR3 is TGCGCCAGCAGCCAGCGGACAGGGGATGAGACCCAGTACTTC. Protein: CASSQRTGDETQYF.

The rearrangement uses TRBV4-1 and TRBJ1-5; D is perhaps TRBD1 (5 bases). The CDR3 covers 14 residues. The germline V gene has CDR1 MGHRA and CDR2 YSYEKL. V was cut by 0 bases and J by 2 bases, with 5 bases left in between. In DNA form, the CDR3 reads TGCGCCAGCAGCCAAGACAGGGGCAATCAGCCCCAGCATTTT. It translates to CASSQDRGNQPQHF.

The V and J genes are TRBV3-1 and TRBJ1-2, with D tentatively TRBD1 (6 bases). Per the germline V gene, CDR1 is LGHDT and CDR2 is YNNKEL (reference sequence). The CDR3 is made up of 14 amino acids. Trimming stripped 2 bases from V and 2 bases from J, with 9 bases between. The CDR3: CASSQLGQNYGYTF. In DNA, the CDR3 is TGTGCCAGCAGCCAACTTGGACAGAACTATGGCTACACCTTC.

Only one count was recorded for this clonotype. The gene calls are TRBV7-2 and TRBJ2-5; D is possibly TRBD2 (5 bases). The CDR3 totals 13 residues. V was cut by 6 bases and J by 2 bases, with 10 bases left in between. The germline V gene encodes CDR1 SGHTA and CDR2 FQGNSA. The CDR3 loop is CASRGSGQETQYF. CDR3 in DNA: TGTGCCAGCAGGGGGAGCGGACAAGAGACCCAGTACTTC.

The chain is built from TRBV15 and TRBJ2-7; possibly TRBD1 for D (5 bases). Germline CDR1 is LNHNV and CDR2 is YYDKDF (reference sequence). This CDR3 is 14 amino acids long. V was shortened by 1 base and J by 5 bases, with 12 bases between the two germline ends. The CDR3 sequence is CATSRVAGLHEQYF. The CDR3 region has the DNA TGTGCCACCAGCAGAGTGGCAGGGTTGCACGAGCAGTACTTC.

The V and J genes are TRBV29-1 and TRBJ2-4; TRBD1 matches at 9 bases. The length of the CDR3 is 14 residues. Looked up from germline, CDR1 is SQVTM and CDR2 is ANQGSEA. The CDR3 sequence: CSEQGAIAKNIQYF. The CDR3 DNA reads TGCAGTGAACAGGGGGCAATAGCCAAAAACATTCAGTACTTC.

Written as DNA, the CDR3 is TGCAGCGTTGAACCCACAGGGGGCTATGGCTACACCTTC. This encodes CSVEPTGGYGYTF. This chain links TRBV29-1 with TRBJ1-2, with TRBD1 matching over 8 bases. With V trimmed by 2 bases and J by 4 bases, 3 bases remained unmatched. This CDR3 contains 13 residues. Germline loops: CDR1 SQVTM, CDR2 ANQGSEA.